The 23 T cell receptor beta chains listed next were all sequenced from one sample in a study of spatial heterogeneity in lung cancer. TCRdb reprocessed the 5' RACE reads with MiXCR, giving one entry per CDR3 protein. The sample holds tens of thousands of distinct CDR3 sequences, over 9.5% seen once. Time point meaning: sample taken at primary tumor resection. Tumor, nontumor lung or frozen PBMC supplied whole RNA that was sequenced unsorted. Sequencing used PBMCs, obtained at surgery. These receptors were obtained from a male donor with early-stage non-small cell lung cancer.

This clonotype was detected ten times or more. This sequence joins TRBV30 and TRBJ1-1, with 9 bases that match TRBD1. The CDR3 consists of 17 residues. Germline CDR1 GTSNPN, CDR2 SVGIG (reference sequence). V gave up 1 base and J gave up 0 bases; unmatched junction bases: 9. The CDR3 DNA sequence: TGTGCCTGGAGTGACACAGGGGGCTCCCCGTTGAACACTGAAGCTTTCTTT. This translates into CAWSDTGGSPLNTEAFF.

This clonotype has ten or more counts. The chain joins TRBV29-1 to TRBJ1-2; TRBD1 is a possible D gene (6 bases). Per the germline V gene, CDR1 is SQVTM and CDR2 is ANQGSEA. The CDR3 covers 14 residues. V was shortened by 2 bases and J by 1 base, with 11 bases between the two germline ends. The CDR3 DNA sequence: TGCAGCGTTGAAACAGGGATCGGTAACTATGGCTACACCTTC. Amino acids: CSVETGIGNYGYTF. The full variable domain, with the rest looked up from reference TRBV29-1 and TRBJ1-2, is SAVISQKPSRDICQRGTSLTIQCQVDSQVTMMFWYRQQPGQSLTLIATANQGSEATYESGFVIDKFPISRPNLTFSTLTVSNMSPEDSSIYLCSVETGIGNYGYTFGSGTRLTVV.

Ten or more counts support this clonotype. The V call is TRBV20-1, the J call TRBJ1-4; D ambiguous. The germline CDR1 and CDR2 sequences are DFQATT and SNEGSKA (reference sequence). This CDR3 spans 13 amino acids. The V and J ends lost 5 bases and 8 bases respectively, with 15 bases between them. The CDR3 nucleotides read TGCAGTGCTCAAGTCCCCGCCAGGGAAAAACTGTTTTTT. Translated, it gives CSAQVPAREKLFF.

V gene TRBV6-2 or TRBV6-3 combines with J gene TRBJ1-2; no definite D call. The V end lost 4 bases, the J end lost 4 bases, and 16 bases lay between the germline ends. CDR1 MNHEY and CDR2 SVGEGT come from the germline V gene. The CDR3 is 15 residues long. The CDR3 protein is CASSSDDVGIYGYTF. DNA of the CDR3: TGTGCCAGCAGTTCCGACGACGTGGGAATCTATGGCTACACCTTC.

This clonotype was detected a few times. This sequence joins TRBV13 and TRBJ1-2, with D tentatively TRBD1 (5 bases). The CDR3 extends over 14 amino acids. CDR1 is PRHDT, CDR2 FYEKMQ, per germline (reference sequence). V gave up 3 bases and J gave up 0 bases, with 8 bases separating them. CDR3 region: CASSFEGPNYGYTF. The CDR3 DNA follows: TGTGCCAGCAGCTTCGAGGGGCCTAACTATGGCTACACCTTC.

In its sample, this clonotype was seen many times. The V and J genes are TRBV5-1 and TRBJ2-2; 8 positions agree with TRBD1. Germline V lookup: CDR1 SGHRS, CDR2 YFSETQ. The CDR3 has 15 residues. The V and J ends lost 5 bases and 5 bases, in that order; junction bases with no gene match: 8. The CDR3 DNA reads as TGCGCCAGCAGTCTTGGACAGGGAAAAACCGGGGAGCTGTTTTTT. Amino acid sequence: CASSLGQGKTGELFF.

This clonotype was seen only a few times. CDR3 coding DNA: TGTGCCAGCAGGCCCTGGGGGCAGGGAGGGGACATTCAGTACTTC. This gives the protein CASRPWGQGGDIQYF. The genes are TRBV6-1 and TRBJ2-4; maybe TRBD2 (7 bases). The germline V and J ends were trimmed by 6 bases and 8 bases, with 20 bases remaining between them. Germline V gives CDR1 MNHNS, CDR2 SASEGT. The CDR3 runs 15 residues.

This clonotype was picked up a small number of times. The J gene is TRBJ1-2, the V gene TRBV6-1; no reliable D call. Germline-derived CDR1 and CDR2 are MNHNS and SASEGT. The CDR3 runs to 14 residues. V lost 1 base and J 3 bases, leaving 9 bases between the germline ends. CDR3: CASSEGLADYGYTF. The CDR3 nucleotides are TGTGCCAGCAGTGAAGGACTTGCGGACTATGGCTACACCTTC.

This clonotype showed up just a few times. The genes are TRBV5-1 and TRBJ2-3; TRBD2 matches at 14 bases. The CDR3 covers 15 residues. The V gene end was trimmed by 3 bases and the J gene end by 3 bases; junction bases not matched to a gene: 0. Germline CDR1 and CDR2: SGHRS and YFSETQ. CDR3 loop: CASSWTSGGTDTQYF. The CDR3 DNA reads as TGCGCCAGCAGCTGGACTAGCGGGGGGACAGATACGCAGTATTTT.

Many counts were recorded for this clonotype. The V gene is TRBV6-2 or TRBV6-3, the J gene TRBJ2-1; D is perhaps TRBD1 (6 bases). This CDR3 contains 15 residues. Germline V gene lookup returns CDR1 MNHEY and CDR2 SVGEGT. Trimming cost V 6 bases and J 2 bases, with 14 bases left between them. CDR3 nucleotides: TGTGCCAGCAGCCCTCAGGGGAGTACCTACAATGAGCAGTTCTTC. This gives the protein CASSPQGSTYNEQFF.

The chain uses TRBV10-1 and TRBJ2-1, with 7 positions matching TRBD1. The CDR3 covers 13 residues. J lost 7 bases, V lost 4 bases, and 4 bases had no gene match. Germline CDR1 is WNHNN and CDR2 is SYGVQD (reference sequence). CDR3 amino acids: CASSGRGHNEQFF. CDR3 in DNA: TGCGCCAGCAGTGGAAGGGGGCATAATGAGCAGTTCTTC.

V gene TRBV30 combines with J gene TRBJ1-2; D is uncertain. This CDR3 comprises 13 residues. Germline V lookup: CDR1 GTSNPN, CDR2 SVGIG (reference sequence). The V end lost 1 base, the J end lost 2 bases, and 8 bases lay between the germline ends. CDR3 loop: CAWSDWANYGYTF. In nucleotides, the CDR3 is TGTGCCTGGAGTGACTGGGCCAACTATGGCTACACCTTC. Using reference TRBV30 and TRBJ1-2 for the parts outside the CDR3, the full variable domain is SQTIHQWPATLVQPVGSPLSLECTVEGTSNPNLYWYRQAAGRGLQLLFYSVGIGQISSEVPQNLSASRPQDRQFILSSKKLLLSDSGFYLCAWSDWANYGYTFGSGTRLTVV.

The V call is TRBV2, the J call TRBJ2-5, with D perhaps matching TRBD2 (5 bases). The CDR3 has 14 residues. The V gene lost 3 bases and the J gene lost 5 bases, with 13 bases spanning the gap. The V gene's germline CDR1 is SNHLY and CDR2 FYNNEI. CDR3 bases: TGTGCCAGCAGTGAGCAGCGGACGGACGAGACCCAGTACTTC. Protein sequence: CASSEQRTDETQYF.

This clonotype was picked up a small number of times. V is TRBV20-1 and J is TRBJ2-3; 8 nucleotides match TRBD2. The CDR3 is 15 amino acids. In germline, CDR1 is DFQATT, CDR2 SNEGSKA (reference sequence). J lost 0 bases, V lost 6 bases, and 8 bases had no gene match. This CDR3 is CSAARREDSTDTQYF. Here the CDR3 DNA reads TGCAGTGCCGCTCGGCGGGAGGATAGCACAGATACGCAGTATTTT.

This clonotype has only a few counts. The chain uses TRBV12-5 and TRBJ2-7, with 8 bases lining up with TRBD2. With V trimmed by 1 base and J by 3 bases, 2 bases remained unmatched. Germline CDR1 is LGHNT and CDR2 is FRNRAP. This CDR3 has 14 residues. The CDR3 spells CASGLGTSSYEQYF. Written as DNA, the CDR3 is TGTGCTAGTGGTTTGGGGACTAGCAGCTACGAGCAGTACTTC.

This clonotype appeared a few times. The chain combines TRBV11-3 with TRBJ2-1; a weak D match, TRBD2 (7 bases). Trimming left V 2 bases short and J 9 bases short, with 14 bases between. The CDR3 runs 14 residues. CDR1 SGHNT and CDR2 YENEEA come from the germline V gene. The CDR3 spells CASSLSGEGGEQFF. CDR3 nucleotides: TGTGCCAGCAGCTTAAGCGGGGAGGGGGGTGAGCAGTTCTTC.

The chain links TRBV30 to TRBJ2-7, with TRBD1 matching 8 bases. Germline values: CDR1 GTSNPN, CDR2 SVGIG (reference sequence). This CDR3 comprises 11 residues. Losses at the gene ends were 3 bases for V and 5 bases for J; bases not matched to a gene: 0. CDR3 in DNA: TGTGCCTGGAGGACAGGGGACGAGCAGTACTTC. Protein: CAWRTGDEQYF.

This clonotype was observed a few times. The chain combines TRBV5-4 with TRBJ2-6; a possible D gene is TRBD2 (6 bases). V lost 1 base, J lost 2 bases, and 13 bases lay in between. Germline-derived CDR1 and CDR2 are SGHNT and YYREEE (reference sequence). The CDR3 extends over 17 amino acids. CDR3 loop: CASSLRSRGTGANVLTF. The CDR3 DNA follows: TGTGCCAGCAGCTTGAGGAGTCGGGGGACTGGGGCCAACGTCCTGACTTTC. The full variable domain, rest sourced from reference TRBV5-4 and TRBJ2-6, is ETGVTQSPTHLIKTRGQQVTLRCSSQSGHNTVSWYQQALGQGPQFIFQYYREEENGRGNFPPRFSGLQFPNYSSELNVNALELDDSALYLCASSLRSRGTGANVLTFGAGSRLTVL.

Only a few counts were recorded for this clonotype. The chain combines TRBV19 with TRBJ1-2; D call uncertain. The length of the CDR3 is 14 residues. Between the trimmed V and J ends, which lost 1 base and 4 bases, there was a span of 10 bases. Germline assignment: CDR1 LNHDA and CDR2 SQIVND (reference sequence). This CDR3 is CASSIVGQFYGYTF. As DNA, the CDR3 is TGTGCCAGTAGTATAGTTGGGCAGTTCTATGGCTACACCTTC.

The V call is TRBV2, the J call TRBJ2-7; 8 nucleotides line up with TRBD2. CDR1 SNHLY and CDR2 FYNNEI come from the germline V gene. V was clipped by 2 bases and J by 6 bases; unmatched bases: 9. The CDR3 consists of 15 residues. CDR3 loop: CASSERAGELGEQYF. The CDR3 DNA reads as TGTGCCAGCAGTGAAAGAGCGGGAGAGCTTGGCGAGCAGTACTTC.

This clonotype has ten or more counts. The chain joins TRBV20-1 to TRBJ2-7; TRBD1 matches at 7 bases. The germline V gene has CDR1 DFQATT and CDR2 SNEGSKA (reference sequence). The ends lost 5 bases at V and 5 bases at J; junction bases unmatched: 9. This CDR3 is built from 13 residues. Here the CDR3 reads CSAPETGAHEQYF. In DNA, the CDR3 is TGCAGTGCTCCCGAAACAGGGGCCCACGAGCAGTACTTC.

V is TRBV20-1 and J is TRBJ2-1; D gene ambiguous. The CDR3 loop spans 12 amino acids. Germline V gene data show CDR1 as DFQATT and CDR2 as SNEGSKA (reference sequence). Trimming shortened V by 3 bases and J by 8 bases, and 11 bases separated the two germline ends. The CDR3 protein is CSASNRRDEQFF. CDR3 bases: TGCAGTGCTAGTAACCGTAGGGATGAGCAGTTCTTC.

The chain links TRBV10-3 to TRBJ1-5; TRBD1 agrees at 7 bases. CDR1 ENHRY and CDR2 SYGVKD come from the germline V gene. This CDR3 spans 14 amino acids. Unmatched junction bases numbered 2, after V lost 2 bases and J lost 4 bases. CDR3 sequence (DNA): TGTGCCATCAGTGAGCTGGACAGGAATCAGCCCCAGCATTTT. Protein product: CAISELDRNQPQHF.